These T cell receptor beta chains were read from a single sample in a study of blood T cell repertoires in COVID-19. Profiled with immunoSEQ multiplex PCR; TCRdb holds only in-frame clones, not every one. The table has roughly 250,000 clones, roughly 91% seen once. Material for sequencing was PBMCs or T cells enriched from blood (not recorded which). The receptors were gathered from a woman in her thirties or forties with acute COVID-19. Each CDR3 is given with its conserved first and last residue. Fields, in order: D gene, clone size, J gene, V gene, CDR3 protein, CDR3 DNA. The D gene is left open where the match is weak. A clone size is listed for some rows: how often the clone was seen (once, few, many), or a class if it is expanded.

-	-	TRBJ1-1	TRBV27	CASSLTVGAEAFF	TGTGCCAGCAGTTTAACGGTTGGAGCTGAAGCTTTCTTT
-	-	TRBJ1-2	TRBV15	CATSGGISSSGYTF	TGTGCCACCAGCGGGGGGATCAGTTCCAGTGGCTACACCTTC
-	-	TRBJ2-2	TRBV24-1	CAIGARANTGELFF	TGTGCCATTGGGGCCAGGGCGAACACCGGGGAGCTGTTTTTT
TRBD1	-	TRBJ1-2	TRBV4-3	CASSDTLRTGSYGYTF	TGCGCCAGCAGCGACACCCTACGGACAGGGTCCTATGGCTACACCTTC
TRBD2	-	TRBJ2-7	TRBV30	CAHALAGETYEQYF	TGTGCGCACGCTCTAGCGGGAGAAACCTACGAGCAGTACTTC
-	-	TRBJ1-5	TRBV28	CASTLPGVSNQPQHF	TGTGCCAGCACCCTCCCAGGGGTGAGCAATCAGCCCCAGCATTTT
TRBD1	-	TRBJ2-5	TRBV2	CASSTTGGPETQYF	TGTGCCAGCAGTACTACAGGGGGCCCAGAGACCCAGTACTTC
-	-	TRBJ1-5	TRBV7-6	CASSLGLGSQPQHF	TGTGCCAGCAGCTTAGGGTTGGGGAGTCAGCCCCAGCATTTT
TRBD1	-	TRBJ2-1	TRBV6-2/TRBV6-3	CASSYSWDRGTGEQFF	TGTGCCAGCAGTTACTCGTGGGACAGGGGGACGGGTGAGCAGTTCTTC
TRBD1	-	TRBJ1-1	TRBV28	CASRGTGGSTEAFF	TGTGCCAGCAGAGGGACAGGGGGGAGCACTGAAGCTTTCTTT
TRBD1	-	TRBJ1-6	TRBV28	CASSTRRPGTVHSPLHF	TGTGCCAGCAGTACGCGCCGCCCCGGGACAGTCCATTCACCCCTCCACTTT
-	-	TRBJ1-3	TRBV7-3	CASSSRRPSGNTIYF	TGTGCCAGCAGCTCCCGGAGGCCCTCTGGAAACACCATATATTTT
-	-	TRBJ1-4	TRBV11-2	CASSTRDRPNEKLFF	TGTGCCAGCAGCACCCGAGACAGACCAAATGAAAAACTGTTTTTT
-	-	TRBJ2-7	TRBV5-1	CASSLDGYEQYF	TGCGCCAGCAGCTTGGACGGCTACGAGCAGTACTTC
-	-	TRBJ2-5	TRBV19	CASSAATGRETQYF	TGTGCCAGTAGTGCAGCTACAGGGCGGGAGACCCAGTACTTC
TRBD1	-	TRBJ2-2	TRBV2	CASRKDRANTGELFF	TGTGCCAGCAGAAAGGACAGGGCGAACACCGGGGAGCTGTTTTTT
-	-	TRBJ1-5	TRBV7-6	CASSLTRDQPQHF	TGTGCCAGCAGCTTAACGAGGGATCAGCCCCAGCATTTT
TRBD1	-	TRBJ1-5	TRBV19	CATLGGKDRGPYSNQPQHF	TGTGCCACCCTGGGGGGAAAGGACAGGGGACCTTATAGCAATCAGCCCCAGCATTTT
TRBD2	-	TRBJ2-7	TRBV28	CASSERGGEAEQYF	TGTGCCAGCAGTGAACGCGGGGGAGAGGCCGAGCAGTACTTC
TRBD1	-	TRBJ1-6	TRBV5-5	CASSRTGSSYNSPLHF	TGTGCCAGCAGCCGGACAGGGAGCTCCTATAATTCACCCCTCCACTTT
-	-	TRBJ1-5	TRBV7-8	CASSSDGRRNQPQHF	TGTGCCAGCAGCTCGGACGGGAGGCGCAATCAGCCCCAGCATTTT
-	-	TRBJ1-4	TRBV19	CASTETATNEKLFF	TGTGCCAGTACCGAGACAGCAACTAATGAAAAACTGTTTTTT
TRBD2	-	TRBJ2-1	TRBV7-6	CASSLRLAGEEQFF	TGTGCCAGCAGCTTACGACTAGCGGGAGAAGAGCAGTTCTTC
TRBD1	once	TRBJ2-5	TRBV19	CASSMWTGGEETQYF	TGTGCCAGTAGTATGTGGACAGGGGGCGAAGAGACCCAGTACTTC
TRBD1	-	TRBJ1-2	TRBV28	CASNGDSNYGYTF	TGTGCCAGCAATGGGGACAGTAACTATGGCTACACCTTC
TRBD1	-	TRBJ1-6	TRBV30	CAWSFDRGTYNSPLHF	TGTGCCTGGAGCTTCGACAGGGGAACCTATAATTCACCCCTCCACTTT
TRBD1	-	TRBJ1-1	TRBV24-1	CATSEGTGPQAFF	TGTGCCACCAGTGAAGGGACAGGGCCGCAGGCTTTCTTT
-	-	TRBJ2-5	TRBV12-3/TRBV12-4	CASTRGETQYF	TGTGCCAGCACTCGGGGGGAGACCCAGTACTTC
-	-	TRBJ2-1	TRBV9	CASSVFESGEQFF	TGTGCCAGCAGCGTCTTCGAGTCGGGTGAGCAGTTCTTC
-	-	TRBJ2-7	TRBV24-1	CATSDPGTYEQYF	TGTGCCACCAGTGACCCAGGGACCTACGAGCAGTACTTC
TRBD2	-	TRBJ2-1	TRBV7-9	CASSLALGGSNEQFF	TGTGCCAGCAGCTTAGCGTTGGGCGGGAGCAATGAGCAGTTCTTC
-	-	TRBJ1-2	TRBV6-6	CASSPSGGTYYGYTF	TGTGCCAGCAGCCCCTCGGGGGGGACCTACTATGGCTACACCTTC
-	-	TRBJ2-7	TRBV7-8	CASSFRDAYEQYF	TGTGCCAGCAGCTTCAGGGATGCCTACGAGCAGTACTTC
-	once	TRBJ1-1	TRBV2	CASSAGGPLNTEAFF	TGTGCCAGCAGCGCCGGGGGGCCCTTGAACACTGAAGCTTTCTTT
-	-	TRBJ2-1	TRBV18	CASSPLGGENNEQFF	TGTGCCAGCTCACCCCTAGGGGGGGAAAACAATGAGCAGTTCTTC
TRBD2	-	TRBJ2-1	TRBV2	CASKGTSGGTYNEQFF	TGTGCCAGCAAAGGAACTAGCGGGGGCACCTACAATGAGCAGTTCTTC
-	-	TRBJ1-4	TRBV5-8	CASSLGRGSVRTNEKLFF	TGTGCCAGCAGCTTGGGCAGGGGTTCCGTTAGGACTAATGAAAAACTGTTTTTT
-	-	TRBJ1-2	TRBV28	CASRGTSTYGYTF	TGTGCCAGCCGGGGGACTAGTACATATGGCTACACCTTC
-	-	TRBJ1-6	TRBV7-9	CASSSPDPGSLGNSPLHF	TGTGCCAGCAGCTCTCCCGACCCGGGGTCCTTGGGGAATTCACCCCTCCACTTT
TRBD1	-	TRBJ1-5	TRBV28	CASRGEGAGNQPQHF	TGTGCCAGCAGGGGAGAGGGGGCGGGCAATCAGCCCCAGCATTTT
TRBD2	-	TRBJ2-2	TRBV28	CASSLVGGITGELFF	TGTGCCAGCAGTTTGGTCGGGGGGATCACCGGGGAGCTGTTTTTT
-	-	TRBJ1-2	TRBV6-5	CASSRGGDYGYTF	TGTGCCAGCAGTCGAGGGGGGGACTATGGCTACACCTTC
-	-	TRBJ2-2	TRBV3-1/TRBV3-2	CASSQDPLARNTGELFF	TGTGCCAGCAGCCAAGATCCCCTAGCTAGGAACACCGGGGAGCTGTTTTTT
TRBD2	-	TRBJ2-1	TRBV5-1	CASSEREYNEQFF	TGCGCCAGCAGCGAGCGGGAATACAATGAGCAGTTCTTC
TRBD1	-	TRBJ1-5	TRBV28	CASSLVATGNQPQHF	TGTGCCAGCAGTTTAGTAGCGACAGGGAATCAGCCCCAGCATTTT
TRBD1	-	TRBJ1-1	TRBV2	CASSGGQGRNTEAFF	TGTGCCAGCAGTGGGGGACAGGGAAGGAACACTGAAGCTTTCTTT
TRBD1	-	TRBJ2-7	TRBV24-1	CATSDLLLQGTLYEQYF	TGTGCCACCAGTGATTTGCTGCTACAGGGGACACTCTACGAGCAGTACTTC
TRBD2	-	TRBJ2-2	TRBV7-8	CASSLVGLVYTGELFF	TGTGCCAGCAGCTTAGTGGGACTAGTCTACACCGGGGAGCTGTTTTTT
TRBD2	-	TRBJ2-2	TRBV6-5	CASRYGTSGSTGELFF	TGTGCCAGCAGATACGGGACTAGCGGGAGTACCGGGGAGCTGTTTTTT
-	-	TRBJ1-1	TRBV5-1	CASSLDIARSTEAFF	TGCGCCAGCAGCTTGGATATCGCACGGTCCACTGAAGCTTTCTTT
TRBD1	-	TRBJ1-1	TRBV27	CASRLDRAGGTEAFF	TGTGCCAGCAGACTCGACAGGGCTGGAGGCACTGAAGCTTTCTTT
TRBD2	once	TRBJ2-3	TRBV7-2	CAIGLAGGLADTQYF	TGTGCTATAGGGCTAGCGGGGGGGCTCGCAGATACGCAGTATTTT
-	-	TRBJ1-3	TRBV2	CASSTGISGNTIYF	TGTGCCAGCAGTACAGGAATCTCTGGAAACACCATATATTTT
TRBD2	-	TRBJ2-3	TRBV9	CASSASSSAGGTDTQYF	TGTGCCAGCAGCGCCTCATCTAGCGCGGGGGGCACAGATACGCAGTATTTT
TRBD2	-	TRBJ2-2	TRBV7-2	CASRRSGGARGELFF	TGTGCCAGCCGCCGGAGCGGGGGGGCCAGGGGGGAGCTGTTTTTT
-	-	TRBJ1-5	TRBV28	CASSSRLSTQHF	TGTGCCAGCAGTTCTCGACTCTCCACCCAGCATTTT
-	-	TRBJ1-1	TRBV12-3/TRBV12-4	CASSPSTGTEAFF	TGTGCCAGCAGTCCCTCGACAGGCACTGAAGCTTTCTTT